This TCR beta chain was documented in a study of blood T cell repertoires in COVID-19. As for the study in general: Whether acute or convalescent, the COVID-19 samples came from the United States, Italy and Spain.

There are 15 residues in the CDR3. Germline loops: CDR1 KGHSH, CDR2 LQKENI. V lost 6 bases, J lost 4 bases, and 9 bases stayed unmatched. Assay used: immunoSEQ multiplex PCR; TCRdb lists only in-frame clones, some missing. This sample has about 160,000 clones; more than 65% occur once, and the top ten carry about a sixth. Membership in each cohort depended on participant-reported clinical history. Cohort 3 donors counted as recovered after two negative PCRs, clearance, or resolved symptoms. The table lists this clone with many counts. This sequence joins TRBV18 and TRBJ2-3; 8 bases agree with TRBD2. The specimen sequenced was PBMCs or T cells enriched from blood (not recorded which). This clonotype was sampled from a man between 60 and 70 years old who had recovered from COVID-19. CDR3 residues: CASSLRGAGPDTQYF. The DNA for the CDR3 is TGTGCCAGCTCCCTGCGGGGGGCAGGCCCAGATACGCAGTATTTT.